This T cell receptor (beta chain) was found in a study of read filtering for tumor transcriptome and immune sequencing. Study-level information: DNase treatment preceded whole-transcriptome library preparation. Broader study findings: Even smaller IR-seq throughput identified most shared clonotypes.

This clonotype was detected many times. As yet, its antigen is unknown. The germline V gene encodes CDR1 DFQATT and CDR2 SNEGSKA (reference sequence). CDR3 size: 17 residues. Unmatched junction bases numbered 11, after V lost 0 bases and J lost 1 base. From 350 to 500 ng of RNA, a library with molecular barcoded alpha/delta and beta/gamma adaptors was made. Each CDR3 protein gets one entry after TCRdb re-called the reads with MiXCR. Of around 40,000 distinct CDR3 sequences detected, about 12% appear once; the ten largest clones hold around 34%. Sequencing used a population of CD138-negative cells sorted from bone marrow. The origin of this receptor is a donor aged 40 or older with multiple myeloma. The V and J genes are TRBV20-1 and TRBJ2-7, with 8 bases lining up with TRBD1. CDR3 bases: TGCAGTGCTAGAGATCAAGGGACAGGTCCAGATTCCTACGAGCAGTACTTC. As protein: CSARDQGTGPDSYEQYF.